This T cell receptor (beta chain) originates from a study of T cell responses to AZD1222 COVID-19 vaccine (dated by TCRdb to about 2021). General notes on the study: TCR sequencing covered more than 230 trial participants: 207 given two doses of AZD1222 and 26 given two doses of MenACWY control vaccine. Enrollment into the trials was organized by age into subgroups of 18-55, 56-69 and 70-plus years, and those subgroups contained roughly 150, 30 and 60 TCR-sequenced participants, respectively.

The CDR3 regions of human TCRbeta chains were analyzed by immunosequencing. The authors processed their data as follows. TCRs in the repertoires were compared against a reference library of SARS-CoV-2-specific TCRs that had been generated with the MIRA antigen-specificity platform. Breadth was defined as the fraction of unique TCRs that were SARS-CoV-2-associated. Depth was defined as the fraction of total T cells that were SARS-CoV-2-associated. Each spike-specific TCR was assigned to its reactive spike region and to a CD4 or CD8 class using the MIRA data. Log10-transformed breadth and depth values were compared by one-way ANOVA with Sidak's multiple comparisons tests. TCRdb limited this immuneACCESS table to in-frame rearrangements with V and J called. A share of clones is missing; checked studies link under half to unresolved V genes, and the rest is unexplained. V and J calls and clone size are copied from that table; D and trimming were computed from the DNA. In all, the sample holds around 5,000 clones, and about 88% of those were seen once. 5.2% of the sample is taken by the ten largest.

Explained via the paper, the time point label denotes: about 28 days (+/-7) after the second vaccine dose. AZD1222 recipients given second doses at about 4 weeks or at about 12 weeks were pooled, since spike-specific TCR depth and breadth were not found to differ between the two schedules. Samples from vaccinated people were obtained from the UK trials COV001 and COV002, which included a single-blind randomized controlled phase 2/3 trial of AZD1222 (ChAdOx1 nCoV-19) in healthy adults. For TCRbeta chain sequencing, PBMC samples from trial participants were taken at day 0 and at day 28 after the second dose. The paper's findings and limits, for the study overall: After two AZD1222 doses, both the breadth and the depth of spike-specific TCRs were significantly higher than at day 0 and than in MenACWY recipients. The 56-69-year group was small, and its depth increase did not reach significance, likely because of low power. Vaccine-associated CD4 TCRs spanned the whole spike protein, with dominant responses in regions 160-218 and 743-854. Epitopes outside the regions mutated in the B.1.351 and B.1.1.7 variants were reportedly recognized by nearly half of the unique spike-specific TCRs. No day 14 peak-response samples were available, so repertoires were characterized only after the peak T cell response. Conclusions about previously exposed vaccinees are limited, since just 6 or 7 AZD1222 recipients were seropositive for SARS-CoV-2 at baseline. Participants were mostly white British, with more females than males. The authors suggested clonal diversity may have been underestimated.

CDR1 and CDR2 are drawn from the germline V gene: SGDLS, YYNGEE. The CDR3 starts with the cysteine, ends with the phenylalanine, and has 14 residues. The read is trimmed to its CDR3 DNA, 42 bases read in frame from base 1. V is shortened by 1 base, J by 7 bases, and the region joining them spans 15 bases. In regard to this clone: There is no known antigen for this receptor. No base quality values were provided; no much bigger clone lies one nucleotide off.

The V gene is TRBV9 and the J gene is TRBJ2-7; the D gene is perhaps TRBD2, on 6 matching bases. This sequence was found in an adult who received the AZD1222 COVID-19 vaccine. The specimen was peripheral blood, collected 28 days after the second AZD1222 dose. The sequenced DNA is TGTGCCAGCAGCGTATCCCCGGGAGCAGGTGAGCAGTACTTC. Its translation is CASSVSPGAGEQYF.